This record looks at one T cell receptor beta chain sequence and its context. Antigen: not known. This sample is drawn from a study of cytomegalovirus exposure and HLA in healthy donors. Study results and caveats: Relative to the roughly 690-donor mean, N-insertions were reportedly fewer in an Asian-associated ancestry cluster in a later analysis.

The CDR3 runs 16 residues. J lost 5 bases, V lost 0 bases, and 3 bases had no gene match. Looked up from germline, CDR1 is SGHVS and CDR2 is FQNEAQ. In the PCR, 60 Vbeta and 13 Jbeta primers were used. Per the original data handling: Later reanalysis found roughly 80 million unique TCR beta chains, approximately 11 million of them shared. TCRdb's copy holds only in-frame clones and misses some; the assay was immunoSEQ multiplex PCR. That table supplies the V and J calls and clone size; D and trimming were determined from the DNA. The data contain fewer than 200,000 clones, 65% to 85% of them singletons. Each of the donors was a healthy bone marrow donor.

The V gene is TRBV7-8, the J gene TRBJ2-2; 10 positions agree with TRBD1. The sample taken for sequencing was PBMCs. The sequence was obtained from a woman in her fifties or sixties in good health and CMV-seropositive. The CDR3 loop reads CASSLARDRGTGELFF. DNA for the CDR3: TGTGCCAGCAGCTTAGCCCGGGACAGGGGAACCGGGGAGCTGTTTTTT.